The present T cell receptor beta chain was sequenced within a study of blood T cell repertoires in COVID-19. Germline V lookup: CDR1 SGDLS, CDR2 YYNGEE. CDR3 length equals 11 residues. Trimming took 9 bases from V and 4 from J; bases not matched to a gene: 3. Some clones are missing from TCRdb's copy, which holds only in-frame ones; the method was immunoSEQ multiplex PCR. There are about 310,000 clones in the sample; 89% occur only once, and over 8% lies in the top ten. The genes are TRBV9 and TRBJ2-5, with 7 bases lining up with TRBD2. Sequences were obtained from PBMCs or T cells enriched from blood (not recorded which). The receptor's source is a woman aged 40-49 years who had recovered from COVID-19. This chain's CDR3 is CATTGGETQYF. For the CDR3, the DNA is TGTGCCACCACGGGGGGAGAGACCCAGTACTTC. The entire variable domain, with the rest obtained from reference TRBV9 and TRBJ2-5, is as follows: DSGVTQTPKHLITATGQRVTLRCSPRSGDLSVYWYQQSLDQGLQFLIQYYNGEERAKGNILERFSAQQFPDLHSELNLSSLELGDSALYFCATTGGETQYFGPGTRLLVL.